This TCR beta chain was obtained from a study of OX40 agonist ivuxolimab in advanced cancers. Whole-study context: Three individuals attained partial responses, comprising one hepatocellular carcinoma case and two cutaneous melanoma cases.

Generated by immunoSEQ multiplex PCR, the TCRdb table keeps only in-frame clones and is missing some. The profile covers about 54,000 clones, with about four fifths appearing a single time and 1.2% taken by the ten largest. Peripheral blood came from all dose cohorts at three timepoints. The receptor was derived from an adult with an advanced solid tumor such as melanoma, head and neck, liver or kidney cancer. The sequencing here drew on CD4+ or CD8+ T cells sorted from blood, taken in a trial of the OX40 agonist ivuxolimab.

The CDR3 DNA reads TGTGCCAGCAGCCCACGTACGACTAGCGGGATATTTAAAGGCGTCAATGAGCAGTTCTTC. Protein product: CASSPRTTSGIFKGVNEQFF. The gene calls are TRBV9 and TRBJ2-1; 11 bases map to TRBD2. The ends lost 4 bases at V and 6 bases at J; junction bases unmatched: 21. The CDR3 consists of 20 residues. Germline CDR1 SGDLS, CDR2 YYNGEE.